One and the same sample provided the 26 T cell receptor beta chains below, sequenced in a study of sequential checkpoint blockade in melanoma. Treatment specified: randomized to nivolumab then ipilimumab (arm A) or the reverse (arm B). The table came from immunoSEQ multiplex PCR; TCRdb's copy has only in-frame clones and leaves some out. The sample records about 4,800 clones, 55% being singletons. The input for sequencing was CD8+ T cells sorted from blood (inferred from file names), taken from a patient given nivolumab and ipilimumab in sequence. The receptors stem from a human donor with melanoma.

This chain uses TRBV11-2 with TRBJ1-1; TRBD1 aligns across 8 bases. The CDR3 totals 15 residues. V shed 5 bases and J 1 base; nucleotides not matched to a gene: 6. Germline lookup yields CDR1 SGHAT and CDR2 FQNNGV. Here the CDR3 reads CASSAEGTGNTEAFF. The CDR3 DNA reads TGTGCCAGCAGCGCAGAAGGGACAGGGAACACTGAAGCTTTCTTT.

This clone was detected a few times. CDR3 region: CASTGGVYGYTF. CDR3 coding DNA: TGTGCCAGTACCGGAGGTGTTTATGGCTACACCTTC. The chain combines TRBV19 with TRBJ1-2; D ambiguous. CDR3 length equals 12 residues. Germline-derived CDR1 and CDR2 are LNHDA and SQIVND (reference sequence). V was clipped by 7 bases and J by 5 bases, with 11 bases between them. Full variable domain (rest looked up from reference TRBV19 and TRBJ1-2): DGGITQSPKYLFRKEGQNVTLSCEQNLNHDAMYWYRQDPGQGLRLIYYSQIVNDFQKGDIAEGYSVSREKKESFPLTVTSAQKNPTAFYLCASTGGVYGYTFGSGTRLTVV.

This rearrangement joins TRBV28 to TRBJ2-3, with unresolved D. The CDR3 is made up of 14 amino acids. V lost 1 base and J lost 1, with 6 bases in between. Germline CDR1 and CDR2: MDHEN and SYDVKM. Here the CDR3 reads CASSLYAGTDTQYF. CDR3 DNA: TGTGCCAGCAGTTTATATGCGGGCACAGATACGCAGTATTTT.

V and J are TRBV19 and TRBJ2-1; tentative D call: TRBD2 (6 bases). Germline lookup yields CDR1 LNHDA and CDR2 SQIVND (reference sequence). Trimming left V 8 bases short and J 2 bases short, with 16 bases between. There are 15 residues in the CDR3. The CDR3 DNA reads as TGTGCCAGTCACTCTCCTAGCGAACCCTACAATGAGCAGTTCTTC. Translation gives CASHSPSEPYNEQFF.

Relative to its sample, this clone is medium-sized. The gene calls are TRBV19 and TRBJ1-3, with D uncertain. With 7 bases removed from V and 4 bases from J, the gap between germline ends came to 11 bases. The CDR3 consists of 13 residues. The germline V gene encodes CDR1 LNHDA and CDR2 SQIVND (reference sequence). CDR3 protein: CASNLAAGNTIYF. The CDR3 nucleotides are TGTGCCAGTAACCTGGCGGCCGGAAACACCATATATTTT.

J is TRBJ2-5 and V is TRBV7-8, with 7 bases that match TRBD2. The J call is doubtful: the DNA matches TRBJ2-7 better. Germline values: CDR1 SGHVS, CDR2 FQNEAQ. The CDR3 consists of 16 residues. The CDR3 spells CASSVRGGSGSYEQYF. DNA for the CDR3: TGTGCCAGCAGCGTACGCGGGGGATCCGGCTCCTACGAGCAGTACTTC.

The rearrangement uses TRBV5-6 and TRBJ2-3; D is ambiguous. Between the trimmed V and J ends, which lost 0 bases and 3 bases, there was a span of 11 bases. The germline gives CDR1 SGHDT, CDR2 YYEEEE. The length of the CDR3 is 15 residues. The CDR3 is CASSLARYETDTQYF. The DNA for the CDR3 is TGTGCCAGCAGCTTGGCGCGGTATGAGACAGATACGCAGTATTTT.

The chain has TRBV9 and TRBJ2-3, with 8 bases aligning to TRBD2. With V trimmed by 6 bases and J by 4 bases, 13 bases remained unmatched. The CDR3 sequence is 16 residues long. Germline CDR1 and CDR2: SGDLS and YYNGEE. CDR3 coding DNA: TGTGCCAGCACCCCAGACGGGGGGGCGCAAGCAGATACGCAGTATTTT. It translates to CASTPDGGAQADTQYF.

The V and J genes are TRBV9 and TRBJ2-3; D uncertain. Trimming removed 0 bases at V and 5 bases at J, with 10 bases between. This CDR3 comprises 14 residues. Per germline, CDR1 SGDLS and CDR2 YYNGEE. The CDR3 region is CASSVELGVDTQYF. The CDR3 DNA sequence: TGTGCCAGCAGCGTAGAGCTAGGTGTAGATACGCAGTATTTT.

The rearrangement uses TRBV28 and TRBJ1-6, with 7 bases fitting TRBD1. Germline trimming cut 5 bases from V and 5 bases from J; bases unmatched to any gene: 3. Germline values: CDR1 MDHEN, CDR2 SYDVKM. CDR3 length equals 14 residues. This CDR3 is CASSIGTDNSPLHF. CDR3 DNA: TGTGCCAGCAGTATCGGGACAGATAATTCACCCCTCCACTTT.

The CDR3 is CASTDREGDGYTF. The CDR3 DNA is TGTGCCAGCACCGACAGGGAAGGAGATGGCTACACCTTC. The V gene is TRBV27, the J gene TRBJ1-2; 7 bases fit TRBD1. Germline-derived CDR1 and CDR2 are MNHEY and SMNVEV (reference sequence). The J segment lost 6 bases and the V segment lost 7 bases, leaving 8 bases of the junction unmatched. The CDR3 consists of 13 residues.

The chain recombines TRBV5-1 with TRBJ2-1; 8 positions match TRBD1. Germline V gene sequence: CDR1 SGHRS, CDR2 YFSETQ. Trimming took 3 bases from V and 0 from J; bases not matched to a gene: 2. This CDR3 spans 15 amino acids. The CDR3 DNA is TGCGCCAGCAGCTCTACAGGGGGCTCCTACAATGAGCAGTTCTTC. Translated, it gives CASSSTGGSYNEQFF. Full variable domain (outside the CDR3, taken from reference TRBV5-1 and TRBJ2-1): KAGVTQTPRYLIKTRGQQVTLSCSPISGHRSVSWYQQTPGQGLQFLFEYFSETQRNKGNFPGRFSGRQFSNSRSEMNVSTLELGDSALYLCASSSTGGSYNEQFFGPGTRLTVL.

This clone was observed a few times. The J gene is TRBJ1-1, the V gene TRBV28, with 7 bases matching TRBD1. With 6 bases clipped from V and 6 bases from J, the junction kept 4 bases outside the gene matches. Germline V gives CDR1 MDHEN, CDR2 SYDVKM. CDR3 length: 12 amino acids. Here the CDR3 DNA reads TGTGCCAGCAGCTGGGGACAGCCTGAAGCTTTCTTT. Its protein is CASSWGQPEAFF.

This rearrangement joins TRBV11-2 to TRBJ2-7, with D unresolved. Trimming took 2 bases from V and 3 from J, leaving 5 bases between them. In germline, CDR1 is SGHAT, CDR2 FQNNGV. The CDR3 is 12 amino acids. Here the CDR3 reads CASSLINYEQYF. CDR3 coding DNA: TGTGCCAGCAGCTTAATTAACTACGAGCAGTACTTC.

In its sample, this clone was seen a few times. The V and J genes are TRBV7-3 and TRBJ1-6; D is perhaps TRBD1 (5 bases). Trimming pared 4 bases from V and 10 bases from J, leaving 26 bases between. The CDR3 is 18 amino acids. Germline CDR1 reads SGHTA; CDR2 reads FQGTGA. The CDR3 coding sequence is TGTGCCAGCAGCTACTTAGGAACAGGTCTCGATCTTAAATCACCCCTCCACTTT. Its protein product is CASSYLGTGLDLKSPLHF.

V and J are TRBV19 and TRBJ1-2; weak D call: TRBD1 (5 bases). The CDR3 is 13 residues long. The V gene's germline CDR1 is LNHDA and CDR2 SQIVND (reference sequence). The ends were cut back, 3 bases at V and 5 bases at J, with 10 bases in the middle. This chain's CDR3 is CASSMGQLYGYTF. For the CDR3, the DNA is TGTGCCAGTAGTATGGGGCAGCTTTATGGCTACACCTTC. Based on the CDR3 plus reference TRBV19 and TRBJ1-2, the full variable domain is DGGITQSPKYLFRKEGQNVTLSCEQNLNHDAMYWYRQDPGQGLRLIYYSQIVNDFQKGDIAEGYSVSREKKESFPLTVTSAQKNPTAFYLCASSMGQLYGYTFGSGTRLTVV.

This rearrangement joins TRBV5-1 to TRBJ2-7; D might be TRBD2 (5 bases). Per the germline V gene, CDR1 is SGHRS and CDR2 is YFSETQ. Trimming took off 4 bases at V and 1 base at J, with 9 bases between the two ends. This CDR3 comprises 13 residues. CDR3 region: CASSLAPSYEQYF. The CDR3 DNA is TGCGCCAGCAGCCTAGCTCCTTCCTACGAGCAGTACTTC.

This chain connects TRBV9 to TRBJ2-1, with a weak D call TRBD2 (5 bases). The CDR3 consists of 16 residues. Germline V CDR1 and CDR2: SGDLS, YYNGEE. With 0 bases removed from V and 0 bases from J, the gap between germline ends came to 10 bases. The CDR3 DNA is TGTGCCAGCAGCGTAGACGGTGGGAGCTCCTACAATGAGCAGTTCTTC. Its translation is CASSVDGGSSYNEQFF.

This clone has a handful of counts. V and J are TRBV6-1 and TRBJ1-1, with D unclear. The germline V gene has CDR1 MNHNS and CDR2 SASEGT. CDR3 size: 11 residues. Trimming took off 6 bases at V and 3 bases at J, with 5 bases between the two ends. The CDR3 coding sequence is TGTGCCAGCAGGAGATACACTGAAGCTTTCTTT. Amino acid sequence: CASRRYTEAFF.

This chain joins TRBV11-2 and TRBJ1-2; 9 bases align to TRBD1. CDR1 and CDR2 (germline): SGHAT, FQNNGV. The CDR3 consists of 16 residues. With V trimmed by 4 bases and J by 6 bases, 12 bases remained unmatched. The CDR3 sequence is CASSWGPGQGLHGYTF. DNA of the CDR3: TGTGCCAGCAGCTGGGGCCCGGGACAGGGTCTACATGGCTACACCTTC.

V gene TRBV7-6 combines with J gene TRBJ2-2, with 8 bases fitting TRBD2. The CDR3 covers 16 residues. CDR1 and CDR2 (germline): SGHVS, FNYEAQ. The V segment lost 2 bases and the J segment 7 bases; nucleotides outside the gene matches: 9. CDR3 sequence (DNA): TGTGCCAGCAGCTTAACCAGAGCGGGAGTCCTCGGGGAGCTGTTTTTT. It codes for CASSLTRAGVLGELFF.

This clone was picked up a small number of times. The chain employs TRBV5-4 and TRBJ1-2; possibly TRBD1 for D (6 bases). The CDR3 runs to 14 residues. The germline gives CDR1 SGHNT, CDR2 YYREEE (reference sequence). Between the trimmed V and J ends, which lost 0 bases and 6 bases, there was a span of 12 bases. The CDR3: CASSLATGYDGYTF. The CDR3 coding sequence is TGTGCCAGCAGCTTGGCCACAGGGTATGATGGCTACACCTTC. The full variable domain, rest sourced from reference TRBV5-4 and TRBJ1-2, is ETGVTQSPTHLIKTRGQQVTLRCSSQSGHNTVSWYQQALGQGPQFIFQYYREEENGRGNFPPRFSGLQFPNYSSELNVNALELDDSALYLCASSLATGYDGYTFGSGTRLTVV.

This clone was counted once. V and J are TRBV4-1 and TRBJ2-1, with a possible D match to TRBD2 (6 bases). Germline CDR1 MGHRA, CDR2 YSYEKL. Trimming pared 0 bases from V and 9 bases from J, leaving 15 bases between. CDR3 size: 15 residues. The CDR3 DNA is TGCGCCAGCAGCCAAGACGTGACGGGAGTGGGTGAGCAGTTCTTC. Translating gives CASSQDVTGVGEQFF.

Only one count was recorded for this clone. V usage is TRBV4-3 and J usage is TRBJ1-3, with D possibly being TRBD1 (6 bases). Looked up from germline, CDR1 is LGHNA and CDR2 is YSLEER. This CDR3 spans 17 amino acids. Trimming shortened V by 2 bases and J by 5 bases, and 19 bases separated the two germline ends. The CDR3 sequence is CASSQPPQGSLRNTIYF. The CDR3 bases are TGCGCCAGCAGCCAACCCCCACAGGGCTCTCTGAGAAACACCATATATTTT.

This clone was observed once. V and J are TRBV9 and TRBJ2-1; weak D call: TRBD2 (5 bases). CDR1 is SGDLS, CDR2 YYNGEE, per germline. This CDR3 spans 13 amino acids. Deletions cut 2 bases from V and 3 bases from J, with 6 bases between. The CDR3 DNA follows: TGTGCCAGCAGCGTCACTAGCTACAATGAGCAGTTCTTC. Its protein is CASSVTSYNEQFF.

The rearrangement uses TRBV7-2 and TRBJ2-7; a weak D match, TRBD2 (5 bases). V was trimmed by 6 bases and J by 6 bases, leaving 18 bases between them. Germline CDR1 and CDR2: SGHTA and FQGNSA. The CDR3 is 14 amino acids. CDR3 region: CASSSRAHAGEQYF. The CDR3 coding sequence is TGTGCCAGCAGTTCCCGGGCCCACGCGGGCGAGCAGTACTTC.